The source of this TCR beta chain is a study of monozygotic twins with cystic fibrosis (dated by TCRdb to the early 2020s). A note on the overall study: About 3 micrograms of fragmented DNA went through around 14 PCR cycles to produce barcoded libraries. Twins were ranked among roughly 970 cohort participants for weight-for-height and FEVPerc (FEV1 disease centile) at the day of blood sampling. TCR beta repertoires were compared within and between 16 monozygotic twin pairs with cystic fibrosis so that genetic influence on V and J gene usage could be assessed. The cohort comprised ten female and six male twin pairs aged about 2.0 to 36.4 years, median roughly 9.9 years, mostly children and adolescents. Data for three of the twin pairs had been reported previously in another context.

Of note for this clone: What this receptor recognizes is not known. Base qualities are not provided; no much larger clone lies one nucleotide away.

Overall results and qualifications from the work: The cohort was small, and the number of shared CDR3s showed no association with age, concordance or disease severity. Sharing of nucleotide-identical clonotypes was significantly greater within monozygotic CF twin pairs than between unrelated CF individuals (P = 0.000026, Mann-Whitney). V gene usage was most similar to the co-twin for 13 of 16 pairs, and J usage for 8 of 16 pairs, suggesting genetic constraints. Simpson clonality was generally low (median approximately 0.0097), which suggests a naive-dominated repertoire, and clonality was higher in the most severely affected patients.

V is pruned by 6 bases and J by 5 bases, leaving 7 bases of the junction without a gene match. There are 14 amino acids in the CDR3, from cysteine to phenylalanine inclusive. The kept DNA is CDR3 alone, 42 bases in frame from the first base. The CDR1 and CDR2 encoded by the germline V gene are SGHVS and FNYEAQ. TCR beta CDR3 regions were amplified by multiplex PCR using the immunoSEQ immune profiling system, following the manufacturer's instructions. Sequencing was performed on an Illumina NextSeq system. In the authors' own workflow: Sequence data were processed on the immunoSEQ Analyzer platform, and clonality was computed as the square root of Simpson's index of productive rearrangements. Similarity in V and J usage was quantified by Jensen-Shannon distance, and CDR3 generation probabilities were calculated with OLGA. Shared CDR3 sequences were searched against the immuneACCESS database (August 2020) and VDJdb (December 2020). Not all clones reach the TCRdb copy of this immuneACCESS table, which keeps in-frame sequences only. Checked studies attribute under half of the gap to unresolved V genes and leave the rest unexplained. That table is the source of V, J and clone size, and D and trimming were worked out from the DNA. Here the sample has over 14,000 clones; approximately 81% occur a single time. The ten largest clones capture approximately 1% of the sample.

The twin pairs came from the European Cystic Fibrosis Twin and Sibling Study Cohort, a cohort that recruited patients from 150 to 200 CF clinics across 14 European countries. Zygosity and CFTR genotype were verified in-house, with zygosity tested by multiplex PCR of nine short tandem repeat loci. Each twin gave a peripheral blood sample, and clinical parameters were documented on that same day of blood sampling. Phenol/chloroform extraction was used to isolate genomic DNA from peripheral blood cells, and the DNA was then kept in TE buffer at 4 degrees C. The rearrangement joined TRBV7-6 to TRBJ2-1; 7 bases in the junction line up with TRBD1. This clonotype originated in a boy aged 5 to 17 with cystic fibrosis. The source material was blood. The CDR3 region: CASRPTGWDNEQFF. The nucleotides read TGTGCCAGCAGACCGACAGGGTGGGACAATGAGCAGTTCTTC.